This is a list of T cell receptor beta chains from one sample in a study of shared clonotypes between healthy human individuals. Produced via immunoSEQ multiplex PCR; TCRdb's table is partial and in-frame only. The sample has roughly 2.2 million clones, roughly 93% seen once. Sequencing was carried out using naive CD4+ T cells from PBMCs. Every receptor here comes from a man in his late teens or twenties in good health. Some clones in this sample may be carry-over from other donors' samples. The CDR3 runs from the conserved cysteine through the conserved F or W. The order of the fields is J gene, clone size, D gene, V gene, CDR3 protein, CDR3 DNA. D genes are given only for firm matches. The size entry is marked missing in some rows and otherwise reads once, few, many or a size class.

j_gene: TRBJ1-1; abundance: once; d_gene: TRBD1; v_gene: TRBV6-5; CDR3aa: CASSQGTGTYEAFF; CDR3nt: TGTGCCAGCAGCCAGGGGACAGGGACGTATGAAGCTTTCTTT
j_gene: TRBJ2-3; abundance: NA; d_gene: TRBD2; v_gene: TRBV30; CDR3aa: CAWSWAIAGGTDTQYF; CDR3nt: TGTGCCTGGAGTTGGGCAATAGCGGGTGGCACAGATACGCAGTATTTT
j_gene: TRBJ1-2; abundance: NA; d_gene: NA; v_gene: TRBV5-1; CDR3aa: CASRSQDDGGYTF; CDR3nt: TGCGCCAGCAGGTCGCAAGATGACGGCGGCTACACCTTC
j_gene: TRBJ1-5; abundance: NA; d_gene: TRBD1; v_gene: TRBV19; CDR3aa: CASSTTGTGSGNQPQHF; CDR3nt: TGTGCCAGTAGTACGACCGGGACAGGGAGCGGCAATCAGCCCCAGCATTTT
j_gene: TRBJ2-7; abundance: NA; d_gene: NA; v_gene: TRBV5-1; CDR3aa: CASSLNIVYYEQYF; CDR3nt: TGCGCCAGCAGCTTAAATATAGTATACTACGAGCAGTACTTC
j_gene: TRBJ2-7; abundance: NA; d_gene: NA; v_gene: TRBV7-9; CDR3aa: CASSPPSGPFYEQYF; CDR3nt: TGTGCCAGCAGCCCACCCAGTGGGCCCTTCTACGAGCAGTACTTC
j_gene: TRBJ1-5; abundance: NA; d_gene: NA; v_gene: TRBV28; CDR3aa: CASSARQNHQPQHF; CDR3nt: TGTGCCAGCAGTGCCCGACAGAACCATCAGCCCCAGCATTTT
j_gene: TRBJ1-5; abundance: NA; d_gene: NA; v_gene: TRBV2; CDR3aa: CASSESKRPQHF; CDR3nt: TGTGCCAGCAGTGAGTCAAAAAGGCCCCAGCATTTT
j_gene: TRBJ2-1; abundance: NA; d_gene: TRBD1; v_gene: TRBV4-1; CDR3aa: CASSPDRDRQFF; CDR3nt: TGCGCCAGCAGCCCGGACCGGGACAGGCAGTTCTTC
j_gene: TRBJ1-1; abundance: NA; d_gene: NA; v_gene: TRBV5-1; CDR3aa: CASSLERTGYTEAFF; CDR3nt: TGCGCCAGCAGCTTGGAACGAACAGGGTACACTGAAGCTTTCTTT
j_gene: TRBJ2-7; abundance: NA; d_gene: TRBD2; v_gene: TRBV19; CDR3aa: CASSISGRGAYEQYF; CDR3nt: TGTGCCAGTAGTATAAGTGGGAGGGGTGCCTACGAGCAGTACTTC
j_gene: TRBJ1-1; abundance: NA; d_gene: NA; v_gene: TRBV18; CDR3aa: CASSPTFSNRVGTEAFF; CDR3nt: TGTGCCAGCTCCCCAACCTTCTCAAACAGGGTCGGGACTGAAGCTTTCTTT
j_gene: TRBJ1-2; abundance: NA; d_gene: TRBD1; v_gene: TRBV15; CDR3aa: CATSGGTGGAGIYGYTF; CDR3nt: TGTGCCACCAGCGGTGGGACAGGGGGCGCCGGTATCTATGGCTACACCTTC
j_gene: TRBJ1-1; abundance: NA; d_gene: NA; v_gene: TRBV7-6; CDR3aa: CASSLALSGVTEAFF; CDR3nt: TGTGCCAGCAGCTTAGCGCTAAGCGGGGTCACTGAAGCTTTCTTT
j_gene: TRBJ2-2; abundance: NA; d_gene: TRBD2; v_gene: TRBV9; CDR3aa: CASSAGTSVIGELFF; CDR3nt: TGTGCCAGCAGCGCCGGGACTAGCGTTATCGGGGAGCTGTTTTTT
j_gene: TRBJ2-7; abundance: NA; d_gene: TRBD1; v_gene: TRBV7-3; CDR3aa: CASSLDRGDEQYF; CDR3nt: TGTGCCAGCAGCCTGGACAGGGGCGACGAGCAGTACTTC